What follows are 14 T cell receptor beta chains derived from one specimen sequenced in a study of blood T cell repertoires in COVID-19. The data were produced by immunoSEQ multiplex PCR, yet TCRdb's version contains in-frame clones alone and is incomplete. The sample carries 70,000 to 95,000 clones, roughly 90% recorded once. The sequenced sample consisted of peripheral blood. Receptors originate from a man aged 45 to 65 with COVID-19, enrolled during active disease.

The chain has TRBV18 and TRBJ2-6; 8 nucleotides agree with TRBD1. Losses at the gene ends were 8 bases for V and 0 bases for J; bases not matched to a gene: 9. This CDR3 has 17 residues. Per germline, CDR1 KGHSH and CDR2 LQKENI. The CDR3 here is CASRSGTGDSGANVLTF. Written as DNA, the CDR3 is TGTGCCAGCCGTTCCGGGACAGGCGACTCTGGGGCCAACGTCCTGACTTTC.

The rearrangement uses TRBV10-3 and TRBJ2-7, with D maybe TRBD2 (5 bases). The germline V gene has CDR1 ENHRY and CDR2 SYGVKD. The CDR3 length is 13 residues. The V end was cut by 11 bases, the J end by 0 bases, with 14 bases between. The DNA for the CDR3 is TGTGCCGCTGCGGGTCACAGCTCCTACGAGCAGTACTTC. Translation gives CAAAGHSSYEQYF.

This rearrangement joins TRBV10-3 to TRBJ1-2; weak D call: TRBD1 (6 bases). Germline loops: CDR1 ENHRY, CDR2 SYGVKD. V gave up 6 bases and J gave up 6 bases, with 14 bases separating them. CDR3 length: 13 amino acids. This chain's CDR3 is CAIRGDTLNGYTF. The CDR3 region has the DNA TGTGCCATCAGGGGGGACACCTTGAATGGCTACACCTTC.

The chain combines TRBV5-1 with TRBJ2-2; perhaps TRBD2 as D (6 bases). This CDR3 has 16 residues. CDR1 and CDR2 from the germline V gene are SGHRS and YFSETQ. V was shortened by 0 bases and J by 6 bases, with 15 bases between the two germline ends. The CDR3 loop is CASSLVGGTTAGELFF. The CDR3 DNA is TGCGCCAGCAGCTTGGTCGGGGGAACCACCGCCGGGGAGCTGTTTTTT.

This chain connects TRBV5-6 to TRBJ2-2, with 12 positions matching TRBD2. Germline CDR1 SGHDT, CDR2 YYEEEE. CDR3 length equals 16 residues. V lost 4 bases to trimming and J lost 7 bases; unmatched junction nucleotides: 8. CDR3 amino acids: CASSPSSGGADGELFF. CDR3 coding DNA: TGTGCCAGCAGCCCGTCTAGCGGGGGGGCCGACGGGGAGCTGTTTTTT.

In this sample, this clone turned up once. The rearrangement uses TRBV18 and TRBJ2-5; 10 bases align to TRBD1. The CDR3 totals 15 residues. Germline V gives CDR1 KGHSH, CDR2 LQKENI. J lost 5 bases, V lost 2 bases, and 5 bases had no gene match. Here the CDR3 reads CASSPGDRGPETQYF. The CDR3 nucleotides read TGTGCCAGCTCACCAGGGGACAGGGGTCCGGAGACCCAGTACTTC.

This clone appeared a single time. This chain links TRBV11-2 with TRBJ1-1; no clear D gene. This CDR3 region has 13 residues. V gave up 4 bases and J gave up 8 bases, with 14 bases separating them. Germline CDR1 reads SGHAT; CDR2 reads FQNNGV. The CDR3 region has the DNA TGTGCCAGCAGCTACGAAGGCCGGAGAGAAGCTTTCTTT. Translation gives CASSYEGRREAFF.

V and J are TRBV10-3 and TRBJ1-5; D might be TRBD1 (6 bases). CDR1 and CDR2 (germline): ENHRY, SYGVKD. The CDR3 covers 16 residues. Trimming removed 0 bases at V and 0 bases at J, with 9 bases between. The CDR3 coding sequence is TGTGCCATCAGTGAGTCTGGGGGACATAGCAATCAGCCCCAGCATTTT. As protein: CAISESGGHSNQPQHF.

In DNA, the CDR3 is TGCGCCAGCAGCTTGTACACAGACCCGAACACCGGGGAGCTGTTTTTT. Its protein is CASSLYTDPNTGELFF. The V and J genes are TRBV5-1 and TRBJ2-2; D unresolved. Trimming took off 1 base at V and 0 bases at J, with 10 bases between the two ends. This CDR3 contains 16 residues. Per germline, CDR1 SGHRS and CDR2 YFSETQ.

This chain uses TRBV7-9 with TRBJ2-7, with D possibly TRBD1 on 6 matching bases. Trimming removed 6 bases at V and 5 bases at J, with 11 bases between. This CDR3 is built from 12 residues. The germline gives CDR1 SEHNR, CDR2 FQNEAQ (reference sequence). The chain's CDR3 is CASRPDSHEQYF. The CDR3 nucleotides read TGTGCCAGCAGACCGGACAGCCACGAGCAGTACTTC.

CDR3: CASSPLRGGTQYF. The CDR3 coding sequence is TGTGCCAGCAGTCCCTTGCGGGGGGGGACGCAGTATTTT. This chain connects TRBV12-3 or TRBV12-4 to TRBJ2-3, with 9 bases aligning to TRBD2. CDR3 size: 13 residues. Trimming removed 5 bases from V and 9 bases from J; junction bases left unmatched: 6.

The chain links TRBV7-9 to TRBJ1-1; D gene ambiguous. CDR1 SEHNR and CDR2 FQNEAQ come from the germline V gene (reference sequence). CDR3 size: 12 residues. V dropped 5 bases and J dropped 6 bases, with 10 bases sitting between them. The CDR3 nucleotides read TGTGCCAGCAGCCCACGGGGAGCTGAAGCTTTCTTT. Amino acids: CASSPRGAEAFF.

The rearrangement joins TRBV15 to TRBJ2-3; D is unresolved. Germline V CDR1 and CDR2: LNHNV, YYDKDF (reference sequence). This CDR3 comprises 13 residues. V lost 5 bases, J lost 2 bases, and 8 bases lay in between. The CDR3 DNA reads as TGTGCCACCAGCCACAGACACACAGATACGCAGTATTTT. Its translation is CATSHRHTDTQYF.

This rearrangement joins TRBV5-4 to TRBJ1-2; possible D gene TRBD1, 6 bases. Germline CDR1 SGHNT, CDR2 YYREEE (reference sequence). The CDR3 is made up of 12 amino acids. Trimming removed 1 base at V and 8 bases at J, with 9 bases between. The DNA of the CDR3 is TGTGCCAGCAGCTTGACAGGGCTGGGCTACACCTTC. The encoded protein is CASSLTGLGYTF.